The rows below give T cell receptor beta chains drawn from one sample of a study of blood T cells in healthy people across ages. Each CDR3 protein gets one entry after TCRdb re-called the 5' RACE reads with MiXCR. The repertoire includes hundreds of thousands of distinct CDR3 sequences, around 45% of them detected once, and roughly 18% sits in the top ten. Sequencing was done on a sample of blood. These receptors all stem from a man in his 60s in good health. CDR3s include the opening cysteine and the closing phenylalanine or tryptophan. D genes are given only for firm matches. The size of a clone is reported for some rows only, either as once, few or many, or as a class for expanded clones.

>NA|17|TRBV6-2/TRBV6-3|TRBJ2-6|NA
TGTGCCAGCAGTTACTGGGGCAGGCGCTCTGGGGCCAACGTCCTGACTTTC
CASSYWGRRSGANVLTF
>NA|14|TRBV6-5|TRBJ1-2|NA
TGTGCCAGCAGTTTAGGGTCAGCGCTCTATGGCTACACCTTC
CASSLGSALYGYTF
>TRBD2|16|TRBV10-3|TRBJ2-5|NA
TGTGCCATCAGTGATAGTTCACGGGGGGGCCAAGAGACCCAGTACTTC
CAISDSSRGGQETQYF
>TRBD1|15|TRBV20-1|TRBJ2-7|few
TGCAGTGCTAACTCAGGACAGGGGGCAAAAGTCGAGCAGTACTTC
CSANSGQGAKVEQYF
>NA|14|TRBV9|TRBJ2-1|many
TGTGCCAGCAGCGTAGGGCAACTATACAATGAGCAGTTCTTC
CASSVGQLYNEQFF
>NA|15|TRBV10-3|TRBJ2-5|NA
TGTGCCATCAGTGAGTTTCCTGGACTACAAGAGACCCAGTACTTC
CAISEFPGLQETQYF
>TRBD2|16|TRBV7-3|TRBJ2-1|NA
TGTGCCAGCAGCTTGTTAATTGGAGCGGGGTGGAATGAGCAGTTCTTC
CASSLLIGAGWNEQFF
>NA|15|TRBV4-1|TRBJ1-1|NA
TGCGCCAGCAACCAAGAGGCATTCATGAACACTGAAGCTTTCTTT
CASNQEAFMNTEAFF
>NA|14|TRBV5-6|TRBJ1-2|NA
TGTGCCAGCAGCTTGTCAGCCACTAACTATGGCTACACCTTC
CASSLSATNYGYTF
>TRBD1|15|TRBV25-1|TRBJ2-5|NA
TGTGCCGGCAGTACCAACAGGGGGTACCAAGAGACCCAGTACTTC
CAGSTNRGYQETQYF
>NA|14|TRBV9|TRBJ2-5|NA
NA
CACSVDGSQETQYF
>NA|15|TRBV7-2|TRBJ2-7|NA
TGTGCCAGCAGCCCGTCTCGTGCAGCCTCCTACGAGCAGTACTTC
CASSPSRAASYEQYF
>TRBD1|14|TRBV27|TRBJ2-3|NA
TGTGCCAGCAGTAGTTGGACAGGTTCAGATACGCAGTATTTT
CASSSWTGSDTQYF
>NA|13|TRBV5-1|TRBJ2-1|few
TGCGCCACCCGAAACACGCGGAACAATGAGCAGTTCTTC
CATRNTRNNEQFF
>TRBD2|12|TRBV7-9|TRBJ2-2|NA
TGTGCCAGCCGGGAGGAGACCGGGGAGCTGTTTTTT
CASREETGELFF
>NA|14|TRBV4-3|TRBJ1-1|NA
TGCGCCAGCAGCCAACTCAGGGAGAACACTGAAGCTTTCTTT
CASSQLRENTEAFF
>NA|14|TRBV7-9|TRBJ1-5|NA
TGTGCCAGCAGCCCCCCAGGCCAGAAACAGCCCCAGCATTTT
CASSPPGQKQPQHF
>TRBD1|14|TRBV27|TRBJ2-7|NA
TGTGCCAGCAGGACAGGGGATAAGAATTACGAGCAGTACTTC
CASRTGDKNYEQYF
>NA|15|TRBV7-2|TRBJ2-5|few
TGTGCCAGCAGCTTAGCGATAGGGACGGGGGAGACCCAGTACTTC
CASSLAIGTGETQYF
>NA|13|TRBV12-3/TRBV12-4|TRBJ1-1|NA
TGTGCCAGCCGCCGCCCCGGGACGGTTGAAGCTTTCTTT
CASRRPGTVEAFF
>NA|15|TRBV9|TRBJ2-7|NA
TGTGCCAGCAGCGACGACCGGGACTCGTCCTACGAGCAGTACTTC
CASSDDRDSSYEQYF
>NA|15|TRBV20-1|TRBJ1-2|few
TGCAGTGCCAGGGACTTGGACAGTTCTAACTATGGCTACACCTTC
CSARDLDSSNYGYTF
>NA|13|TRBV9|TRBJ2-1|few
TGTGCCAGCAGTTTCACGGGGGTCGGTGAGCAGTTCTTC
CASSFTGVGEQFF
>TRBD1|14|TRBV15|TRBJ2-5|NA
TGTGCCACCAGCAATCTGGGACAGGGCAATGAGCAGTACTTC
CATSNLGQGNEQYF
>TRBD2|16|TRBV3-1|TRBJ2-3|NA
TGTGCCAGCAGCCAAGGCAGCGGGGGGTACGCAGATACGCAGTATTTT
CASSQGSGGYADTQYF
>NA|14|TRBV19|TRBJ1-5|NA
NA
CASVAPGSNQPKHF
>TRBD1|19|TRBV6-5|TRBJ1-5|once
TGTGCCAGCAGACTACTTCGACAGGGATGGAGACATAGCAATCAGCCCCAGCATTTT
CASRLLRQGWRHSNQPQHF
>NA|13|TRBV25-1|TRBJ2-7|NA
TGTGCCAGCAGTGAGCAGGGTATCGGCGAGCAGTACTTC
CASSEQGIGEQYF
>NA|13|TRBV5-1|TRBJ1-4|NA
TGCACCAGCCGGGCCAGAACCGAGGAAAAACTGTTTTTT
CTSRARTEEKLFF
>NA|14|TRBV27|TRBJ1-6|many
TGTGCCAGCAGTCCCCGCGGGGGGAATTCACCCCTCCACTTT
CASSPRGGNSPLHF
>NA|13|TRBV27|TRBJ2-7|NA
TGTGCCAGCAGTGTCAGGGGCGCCTACGAACAGTACTTC
CASSVRGAYEQYF
>NA|11|TRBV6-1|TRBJ2-7|few
TGTGCCAGCAGTGAATTGCTAAAGCAGTACTTC
CASSELLKQYF
>NA|15|TRBV4-1|TRBJ1-2|NA
TGCGCCAGCAGCCAACCTTGGACGGATAACTATGGCTACACCTTC
CASSQPWTDNYGYTF
>TRBD2|15|TRBV20-1|TRBJ2-1|few
TGCAGTGCTAGCCAAAGACTAGCGGGGCTGAATGAGCAGTTCTTC
CSASQRLAGLNEQFF
>NA|14|TRBV6-6|TRBJ2-2|NA
TGTGCCAGCGGTTACTCCCTGAACACCGGGGAGCTGTTTTTT
CASGYSLNTGELFF
>TRBD1|15|TRBV20-1|TRBJ2-7|NA
TGCAGTGCCGAAAGACAGGGGACGAGCTCCTACGAGCAGTACTTC
CSAERQGTSSYEQYF
>NA|14|TRBV7-2|TRBJ1-5|NA
TGTGCCAGCAGCTTAAAAGGGCCCAATCAGCCCCAGCATTTT
CASSLKGPNQPQHF
>TRBD2|12|TRBV7-2|TRBJ2-7|many
TGTGCCAGCAGCTCTAGCGGCTACGAGCAGTACTTC
CASSSSGYEQYF
>NA|16|TRBV7-2|TRBJ2-7|NA
TGTGCCAGCAGCTTAGCGCCGCCCCCGGCAACCTACGAGCAGTACTTC
CASSLAPPPATYEQYF
>TRBD1|16|TRBV11-3|TRBJ1-2|NA
TGTGCCAGCAGCCCGTCAAGGGGGCGAGGGAACTATGGCTACACCTTC
CASSPSRGRGNYGYTF
>NA|13|TRBV4-1|TRBJ1-2|few
TGCGCCAGCAGCCAAGTAGGCAGCTATGGCTACACCTTC
CASSQVGSYGYTF
>NA|18|TRBV5-5|TRBJ2-1|few
TGTGCCAGCAGCTTGGAATCGGGGGGCCTAAGCTCCTACAATGAGCAGTTCTTC
CASSLESGGLSSYNEQFF
>TRBD1|14|TRBV6-1|TRBJ2-7|few
TGTGCCAGCAGTCCTAATGCAGGGGGCTACGAGCAGTACTTC
CASSPNAGGYEQYF
>TRBD2|17|TRBV4-1|TRBJ2-1|NA
TGCGCCAGCAGCCCCACCCCGAGCGGGGGGGCTAGGAATGAGCAGTTCTTC
CASSPTPSGGARNEQFF
>NA|12|TRBV27|TRBJ1-1|NA
TGTGCCAGCAGTAGGTCGGGGGATAGAGCTTTCTTT
CASSRSGDRAFF
>NA|16|TRBV12-3/TRBV12-4|TRBJ2-1|NA
TGTGCCAGCAGTCCCCGGGACCGGCCTCTCCCCAATGAGCAGTTCTTC
CASSPRDRPLPNEQFF
>NA|19|TRBV10-1|TRBJ2-1|NA
TGCACCAGCAGTGAGAGCCCCTTGGCTTCCGAAAAAACCTACAATGAGCAGTTCTTC
CTSSESPLASEKTYNEQFF
>TRBD2|20|TRBV20-1|TRBJ2-1|NA
TGCAGTGCTAGAGTTAGCGGGGGGATCCCCCTTGAGGCCCCCTACAATGAGCAGTTCTTC
CSARVSGGIPLEAPYNEQFF